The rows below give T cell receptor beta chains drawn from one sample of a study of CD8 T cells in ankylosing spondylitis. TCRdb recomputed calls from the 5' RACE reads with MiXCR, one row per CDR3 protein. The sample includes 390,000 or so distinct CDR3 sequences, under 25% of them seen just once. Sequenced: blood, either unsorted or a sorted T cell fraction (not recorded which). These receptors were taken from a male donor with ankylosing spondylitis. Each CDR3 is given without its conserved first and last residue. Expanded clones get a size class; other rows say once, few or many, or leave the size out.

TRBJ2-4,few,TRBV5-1,ASSLAGSDIQY
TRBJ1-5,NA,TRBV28,ASSLGGNGNQPQH
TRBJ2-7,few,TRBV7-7,ASSLAGTSREQY
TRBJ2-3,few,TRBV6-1,ASSSRGLSTDTQY
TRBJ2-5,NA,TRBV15,ATSTLVGTGLQTQY
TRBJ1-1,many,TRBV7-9,ASSGRGRGTEAF
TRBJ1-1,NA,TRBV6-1,ASRRQGPNTEAF
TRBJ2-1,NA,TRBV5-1,ASSLRDRAIYEQF
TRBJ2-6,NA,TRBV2,ASTGGFFGANVLT
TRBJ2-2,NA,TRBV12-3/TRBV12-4,ASSPIPRSGELF
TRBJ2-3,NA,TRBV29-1,SAAGAGYTDTQY
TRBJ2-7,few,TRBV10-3,AISGDVSYEQY
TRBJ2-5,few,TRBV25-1,ASSVGSRETQY
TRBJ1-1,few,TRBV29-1,SVLQGGEVTEAF
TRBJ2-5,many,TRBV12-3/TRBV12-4,ASSPGGGGSETQY
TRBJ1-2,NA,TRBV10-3,AISRTGARNYGYT
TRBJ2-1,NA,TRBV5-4,ASSQRIGEGNEQF
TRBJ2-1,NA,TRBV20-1,SARDHRASSYNEQF
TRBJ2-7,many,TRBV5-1,ASSLVFEGLEQY
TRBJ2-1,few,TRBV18,ASSTGSYNEQF
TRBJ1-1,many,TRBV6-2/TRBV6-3,ASSGGGNEDMNTEAF
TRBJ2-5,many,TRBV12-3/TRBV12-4,ASSLGWETQY
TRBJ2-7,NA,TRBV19,ASRPRQGNIYEQY
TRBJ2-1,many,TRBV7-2,ASSTRQGASYNEQF
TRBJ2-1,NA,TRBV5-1,ASSLVAVYNEQF
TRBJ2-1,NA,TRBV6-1,ASSELGSEQF